The 5 T cell receptor beta chains below were found in one sample sequenced in a study of shared clonotypes between healthy human individuals (dated by TCRdb to the early 2020s). Receptors were amplified or captured by the immunoSEQ multiplex PCR assay. TCRdb took this table from immuneACCESS and kept in-frame rearrangements with V and J called. Such tables lack part of the clones; where checked against another copy, unresolved V genes explain under half of the gap, and the rest is unexplained. In all, the sample holds about 1.5 million clones, and 95% to 99% of those were seen once. In total, the top ten clones hold roughly 0.42% of the sample. The sequencing input was naive CD4+ T cells sorted from blood. This specimen's cell subset or site label, per the study, means: CD45RA+ positively selected. Source of these receptors: a man aged 30 to 45 in good health.

The chain joins TRBV29-1 to TRBJ1-2; 7 nucleotides line up with TRBD1. The CDR3 runs to 14 residues. CDR1 and CDR2 (germline): SQVTM, ANQGSEA. V was pared by 3 bases and J by 7 bases, with 11 bases of the junction left unmatched. The CDR3 DNA reads as TGCAGCGTTGATAGGCACAGGGGATTTTTTGGCTACACCTTC. Amino acid sequence: CSVDRHRGFFGYTF.

This rearrangement joins TRBV5-4 to TRBJ2-1; 9 nucleotides align to TRBD1. The CDR3 has 13 residues. From germline, CDR1 is SGHNT and CDR2 YYREEE (reference sequence). V lost 4 bases and J lost 15; bases outside the gene matches: 11. CDR3 region: CASSHPGQGIGFF. Here the CDR3 DNA reads TGTGCCAGCAGCCATCCGGGACAGGGAATTGGGTTCTTC.

To note about this clone: Other DNA sequences of this sample code for an identical CDR3. V gene TRBV5-1 combines with J gene TRBJ2-3; TRBD2 matches 8 bases. After removal of 0 bases from V and 6 bases from J, the junction contained 6 bases not matched to a gene. CDR1 is SGHRS and CDR2 is YFSETQ in the germline V gene. The CDR3 has 15 amino acids. CDR3 DNA sequence: TGCGCCAGCAGCTTGGGAACTAGCGGAGGGGATACGCAGTATTTT. Its protein product is CASSLGTSGGDTQYF.

CDR3 sequence reads: CASSPRTKPTNEKLFF. CDR3 in DNA: TGTGCCAGCTCACCGAGGACGAAACCTACTAATGAAAAACTGTTTTTT. This sequence joins TRBV18 and TRBJ1-4; D remains ambiguous. The V gene's germline CDR1 is KGHSH and CDR2 LQKENI. The CDR3 is 16 amino acids. Trimming removed 3 bases at V and 2 bases at J, with 13 bases between.

This chain connects TRBV6-1 to TRBJ2-2; TRBD2 agrees at 10 bases. The length of the CDR3 is 14 residues. Germline V gene data show CDR1 as MNHNS and CDR2 as SASEGT. V lost 5 bases and J lost 8; bases outside the gene matches: 5. The CDR3 bases are TGTGCCAGCAGTCTAGCGGGAGTTGAGGGGGAGCTGTTTTTT. As protein: CASSLAGVEGELFF.